This passage covers 30 T cell receptor beta chains from one sample sequenced in a study of T cell changes during pregnancy in multiple sclerosis. Using immunoSEQ multiplex PCR, the repertoire was profiled, and TCRdb retains in-frame clones only, with some absent. There are approximately 100,000 clones in the sample; more than 90% occur only once, and about 2.9% lies in the top ten. This sample comprised peripheral blood, obtained in the second trimester of pregnancy. Receptors were obtained from a female donor with multiple sclerosis, enrolled in a pregnancy study.

The CDR3: CASRPKASGRARELFF. The DNA of the CDR3 is TGTGCCAGTAGACCTAAAGCTAGCGGGAGGGCCCGGGAGCTGTTTTTT. V gene TRBV19 combines with J gene TRBJ2-2, with 12 bases lining up with TRBD2. From germline, CDR1 is LNHDA and CDR2 SQIVND (reference sequence). Trimming took 6 bases from V and 9 from J; bases not matched to a gene: 11. The CDR3 length is 16 residues.

The CDR3, as DNA: TGCGCCAGCAGGGAGGGATTTCAGCCCCAGCATTTT. Protein: CASREGFQPQHF. This chain connects TRBV5-1 to TRBJ1-5, with D unclear. The V end was cut by 5 bases, the J end by 6 bases, with 9 bases between. CDR3 size: 12 residues. CDR1 is SGHRS and CDR2 is YFSETQ in the germline V gene.

V and J are TRBV9 and TRBJ2-2; D is perhaps TRBD2 (6 bases). V gave up 0 bases and J gave up 0 bases, with 18 bases separating them. Per the germline V gene, CDR1 is SGDLS and CDR2 is YYNGEE. There are 19 residues in the CDR3. The CDR3 spells CASSVGGVGTLTNTGELFF. CDR3 DNA: TGTGCCAGCAGCGTAGGGGGGGTGGGAACCCTTACGAACACCGGGGAGCTGTTTTTT.

V is TRBV19 and J is TRBJ1-4; 7 bases align to TRBD1. This CDR3 is 15 amino acids long. V trimming: 6 bases; J trimming: 2 bases; junction bases outside the gene matches: 6. CDR1 and CDR2 (germline): LNHDA, SQIVND (reference sequence). The DNA for the CDR3 is TGTGCCAGTAGCAACAGGGGTGGCACTAATGAAAAACTGTTTTTT. This codes for CASSNRGGTNEKLFF.

This chain uses TRBV7-8 with TRBJ2-1; 8 bases map to TRBD2. CDR3 size: 16 residues. V was clipped by 5 bases and J by 9 bases; unmatched bases: 15. The germline V gene has CDR1 SGHVS and CDR2 FQNEAQ. The CDR3 DNA reads TGTGCCAGCAGCCGCGCTCCGGGACTAGTAGTGGGTGAGCAGTTCTTC. Translation: CASSRAPGLVVGEQFF.

The DNA for the CDR3 is TGTGCCAGCAGTTACGGGCAGGCACCTAGCAATCAGCCCCAGCATTTT. This translates into CASSYGQAPSNQPQHF. The chain couples TRBV6-6 to TRBJ1-5; D is unresolved. Germline V gives CDR1 MNHNY, CDR2 SVGAGI (reference sequence). V lost 2 bases to trimming and J lost 0 bases, with 11 bases between them. The CDR3 extends over 16 amino acids.

This chain joins TRBV14 and TRBJ2-2, with 9 bases aligning to TRBD2. The CDR3 runs to 16 residues. Trimming cost V 4 bases and J 2 bases; bases outside gene matches: 5. Germline CDR1 SGHDN, CDR2 FVKESK. The CDR3 loop is CASSLRTSVNTGELFF. CDR3 sequence (DNA): TGTGCCAGCAGCCTACGGACTAGCGTAAACACCGGGGAGCTGTTTTTT.

The sample holds one count of this clone. The chain uses TRBV6-1 and TRBJ2-5, with D perhaps matching TRBD1 (5 bases). Germline values: CDR1 MNHNS, CDR2 SASEGT. The V end lost 0 bases, the J end lost 4 bases, and 15 bases lay between the germline ends. This CDR3 is built from 16 residues. CDR3 bases: TGTGCCAGCAGTGAAGCGTTTGGTCAGGGTGGAGAGACCCAGTACTTC. Its protein is CASSEAFGQGGETQYF.

This clone was observed once. The rearrangement joins TRBV30 to TRBJ1-2, with D tentatively TRBD1 (6 bases). This CDR3 is built from 11 residues. Trimming took 7 bases from V and 4 from J, leaving 10 bases between them. Germline V gene sequence: CDR1 GTSNPN, CDR2 SVGIG (reference sequence). CDR3: CASLQGYGYTF. DNA for the CDR3: TGTGCCTCCCTACAGGGCTATGGCTACACCTTC.

The chain uses TRBV2 and TRBJ2-1, with 10 bases lining up with TRBD2. V trimming: 5 bases; J trimming: 3 bases; junction bases outside the gene matches: 4. From germline, CDR1 is SNHLY and CDR2 FYNNEI. The CDR3 has 15 residues. The CDR3 is CASSYRLAGYNEQFF. CDR3 DNA: TGTGCCAGCAGTTACCGACTAGCGGGCTACAATGAGCAGTTCTTC.

With regard to this clone: This sample also contains other DNA sequences that code for the same CDR3. V and J are TRBV28 and TRBJ1-5; no clear D gene. This CDR3 contains 13 residues. Deletions cut 6 bases from V and 7 bases from J, with 13 bases between. The germline gives CDR1 MDHEN, CDR2 SYDVKM. This CDR3 reads CASRFPGNQPQHF. In DNA form, the CDR3 reads TGTGCCAGCAGGTTCCCGGGAAACCAGCCCCAGCATTTT. Together with reference TRBV28 and TRBJ1-5, the CDR3 gives the full variable domain: DVKVTQSSRYLVKRTGEKVFLECVQDMDHENMFWYRQDPGLGLRLIYFSYDVKMKEKGDIPEGYSVSREKKERFSLILESASTNQTSMYLCASRFPGNQPQHFGDGTRLSIL.

J is TRBJ2-7 and V is TRBV6-6; 7 positions match TRBD2. Germline CDR1 and CDR2: MNHNY and SVGAGI (reference sequence). CDR3 length: 15 amino acids. The V segment lost 1 base and the J segment 1 base; nucleotides outside the gene matches: 4. The CDR3 DNA reads as TGTGCCAGCAGTTACTACAAAGCGGGGTCCTACGAGCAGTACTTC. Its translation is CASSYYKAGSYEQYF.

V usage is TRBV5-1 and J usage is TRBJ2-7; TRBD1 aligns across 9 bases. Germline trimming cut 0 bases from V and 5 bases from J; bases unmatched to any gene: 9. The CDR3 runs 16 residues. The V gene's germline CDR1 is SGHRS and CDR2 YFSETQ. Written as DNA, the CDR3 is TGCGCCAGCAGCTTGGCCCTCGGGACAGGGAAGAACGAGCAGTACTTC. Its translation is CASSLALGTGKNEQYF. The whole variable domain, filled in from reference TRBV5-1 and TRBJ2-7, reads KAGVTQTPRYLIKTRGQQVTLSCSPISGHRSVSWYQQTPGQGLQFLFEYFSETQRNKGNFPGRFSGRQFSNSRSEMNVSTLELGDSALYLCASSLALGTGKNEQYFGPGTRLTVT.

The V and J genes are TRBV13 and TRBJ2-3; D unresolved. The V gene lost 3 bases and the J gene lost 1 base, with 8 bases spanning the gap. Germline lookup yields CDR1 PRHDT and CDR2 FYEKMQ (reference sequence). CDR3 length: 14 residues. The CDR3 region has the DNA TGTGCCAGCAGCTTTGTTAGTCGCACAGATACGCAGTATTTT. It codes for CASSFVSRTDTQYF.

The V and J genes are TRBV7-3 and TRBJ2-1, with TRBD2 matching over 10 bases. CDR3 length equals 17 residues. The germline V gene encodes CDR1 SGHTA and CDR2 FQGTGA. V was pared by 0 bases and J by 6 bases, with 8 bases of the junction left unmatched. CDR3 sequence (DNA): TGTGCCAGCAGCTTAACTTTAGCGGGAGGAGTCCGCAATGAGCAGTTCTTC. Protein product: CASSLTLAGGVRNEQFF.

The chain uses TRBV28 and TRBJ2-7, with D tentatively TRBD2 (6 bases). In germline, CDR1 is MDHEN, CDR2 SYDVKM. Trimming took off 0 bases at V and 3 bases at J, with 6 bases between the two ends. CDR3 length equals 13 residues. The CDR3 spells CASSLWGGYEQYF. As DNA, the CDR3 is TGTGCCAGCAGTTTATGGGGGGGCTACGAGCAGTACTTC. The full variable domain, completed using reference TRBV28 and TRBJ2-7, is DVKVTQSSRYLVKRTGEKVFLECVQDMDHENMFWYRQDPGLGLRLIYFSYDVKMKEKGDIPEGYSVSREKKERFSLILESASTNQTSMYLCASSLWGGYEQYFGPGTRLTVT.

The chain joins TRBV25-1 to TRBJ2-1; 9 bases match TRBD2. The ends lost 3 bases at V and 4 bases at J; junction bases unmatched: 7. Germline loops: CDR1 MGHDK, CDR2 SYGVNS. The CDR3 sequence is 16 residues long. Here the CDR3 reads CASSDPTSGPYNEQFF. The CDR3 DNA sequence: TGTGCCAGCAGTGATCCTACTAGCGGGCCTTACAATGAGCAGTTCTTC.

The V and J genes are TRBV2 and TRBJ2-7; no reliable D call. The germline V and J ends were trimmed by 4 bases and 3 bases, with 19 bases remaining between them. This CDR3 is 16 amino acids long. The germline V gene encodes CDR1 SNHLY and CDR2 FYNNEI. The CDR3 region is CASSVRIVVVYYEQYF. As DNA, the CDR3 is TGTGCCAGCAGTGTGCGGATAGTGGTGGTCTACTACGAGCAGTACTTC. The whole variable domain, filled in from reference TRBV2 and TRBJ2-7, reads EPEVTQTPSHQVTQMGQEVILRCVPISNHLYFYWYRQILGQKVEFLVSFYNNEISEKSEIFDDQFSVERPDGSNFTLKIRSTKLEDSAMYFCASSVRIVVVYYEQYFGPGTRLTVT.

The gene calls are TRBV5-1 and TRBJ2-5, with D unclear. Deletions cut 1 base from V and 1 base from J, with 8 bases between. Looked up from germline, CDR1 is SGHRS and CDR2 is YFSETQ. The CDR3 is 14 residues long. CDR3 sequence (DNA): TGCGCCAGCAGCTTGTTCCCCGGCCAAGAGACCCAGTACTTC. This encodes CASSLFPGQETQYF. The entire variable domain, with the rest obtained from reference TRBV5-1 and TRBJ2-5, is as follows: KAGVTQTPRYLIKTRGQQVTLSCSPISGHRSVSWYQQTPGQGLQFLFEYFSETQRNKGNFPGRFSGRQFSNSRSEMNVSTLELGDSALYLCASSLFPGQETQYFGPGTRLLVL.

The chain employs TRBV19 and TRBJ2-3, with D uncertain. The germline V gene has CDR1 LNHDA and CDR2 SQIVND (reference sequence). With 0 bases removed from V and 0 bases from J, the gap between germline ends came to 16 bases. The CDR3 extends over 18 amino acids. The DNA of the CDR3 is TGTGCCAGTAGTATAGATGCCCTTCGGAGTCTAAGCACAGATACGCAGTATTTT. It yields the protein CASSIDALRSLSTDTQYF.

This clone was seen only once. The chain carries TRBV27 and TRBJ2-7, with TRBD1 matching 12 bases. The CDR3 runs to 15 residues. CDR1 and CDR2 from the germline V gene are MNHEY and SMNVEV (reference sequence). V lost 5 bases and J lost 5; bases outside the gene matches: 7. Here the CDR3 reads CASSRLGTGGHEQYF. In nucleotides, the CDR3 is TGTGCCAGCAGTCGACTTGGGACAGGGGGCCACGAGCAGTACTTC.

J is TRBJ2-5 and V is TRBV11-3; 8 bases line up with TRBD1. With 5 bases clipped from V and 5 bases from J, the junction kept 4 bases outside the gene matches. There are 13 residues in the CDR3. Germline V lookup: CDR1 SGHNT, CDR2 YENEEA. In DNA, the CDR3 is TGTGCCAGCAGCCTCAGGACAGGGGAGACCCAGTACTTC. It yields the protein CASSLRTGETQYF.

This clone was seen a handful of times. The chain combines TRBV7-8 with TRBJ2-4, with 7 nucleotides matching TRBD2. The CDR3 is 16 amino acids. Trimming took 2 bases from V and 7 from J; bases not matched to a gene: 11. Germline-derived CDR1 and CDR2 are SGHVS and FQNEAQ. In DNA, the CDR3 is TGTGCCAGCAGCTTAAAAATTGAGTTCGGGGGGAACATTCAGTACTTC. It yields the protein CASSLKIEFGGNIQYF. Based on the CDR3 plus reference TRBV7-8 and TRBJ2-4, the full variable domain is GAGVSQSPRYKVAKRGQDVALRCDPISGHVSLFWYQQALGQGPEFLTYFQNEAQLDKSGLPSDRFFAERPEGSVSTLKIQRTQQEDSAVYLCASSLKIEFGGNIQYFGAGTRLSVL.

V is TRBV28 and J is TRBJ2-2, with no clear D. CDR1 MDHEN and CDR2 SYDVKM come from the germline V gene. The CDR3 consists of 14 residues. Trimming took off 3 bases at V and 6 bases at J, with 11 bases between the two ends. In DNA form, the CDR3 reads TGTGCCAGCAGTTTGGTCGGGTGGGCCGGGGAGCTGTTTTTT. Amino acids: CASSLVGWAGELFF.

The CDR3 nucleotides are TGTGCCAGCAGCCAGGGGTTGGGCTCCTACGAGCAGTACTTC. Translated, it gives CASSQGLGSYEQYF. V is TRBV2 and J is TRBJ2-7; a possible D gene is TRBD1 (6 bases). V lost 6 bases to trimming and J lost 0 bases, with 12 bases between them. Per the germline V gene, CDR1 is SNHLY and CDR2 is FYNNEI. The CDR3 consists of 14 residues.

The chain links TRBV7-8 to TRBJ2-5; no firm D call. Germline-derived CDR1 and CDR2 are SGHVS and FQNEAQ. Trimming took 1 base from V and 1 from J, leaving 7 bases between them. The CDR3 loop spans 14 amino acids. The CDR3 spells CASSLGLIQETQYF. CDR3 sequence (DNA): TGTGCCAGCAGCTTAGGACTGATCCAAGAGACCCAGTACTTC.

CDR3 in amino acids: CASSPPGFNQPQHF. Here the CDR3 DNA reads TGTGCCAGCAGTCCCCCAGGTTTCAATCAGCCCCAGCATTTT. The chain carries TRBV27 and TRBJ1-5, with D uncertain. CDR1 and CDR2 (germline): MNHEY, SMNVEV (reference sequence). Trimming stripped 5 bases from V and 3 bases from J, with 11 bases between. This CDR3 has 14 residues.

This chain uses TRBV27 with TRBJ2-1; D is ambiguous. Germline V lookup: CDR1 MNHEY, CDR2 SMNVEV (reference sequence). This CDR3 is built from 17 residues. The germline V and J ends were trimmed by 3 bases and 0 bases, with 15 bases remaining between them. The CDR3 region has the DNA TGTGCCAGCAGTTTTCTCTTACTTCCCGGCTCCTACAATGAGCAGTTCTTC. Its protein is CASSFLLLPGSYNEQFF.

V gene TRBV19 combines with J gene TRBJ1-5; D not resolved. Between the trimmed V and J ends, which lost 5 bases and 3 bases, there was a span of 17 bases. Germline CDR1 is LNHDA and CDR2 is SQIVND (reference sequence). There are 16 residues in the CDR3. This CDR3 is CASSPRGMRSNQPQHF. Written as DNA, the CDR3 is TGTGCCAGTAGTCCCCGAGGAATGCGGTCCAATCAGCCCCAGCATTTT.

The V gene is TRBV4-3, the J gene TRBJ1-2; weak D call: TRBD1 (5 bases). Germline CDR1 and CDR2: LGHNA and YSLEER. The CDR3 is made up of 15 amino acids. Deletions cut 4 bases from V and 4 bases from J, with 16 bases between. The CDR3 spells CASSPVGGRGYGYTF. CDR3 in DNA: TGCGCCAGCAGCCCTGTGGGGGGTCGGGGCTATGGCTACACCTTC.